The 5 T cell receptor beta chains reported below all come from one sample, sequenced in a study of blood T cell repertoires in COVID-19. Assay used: immunoSEQ multiplex PCR; TCRdb lists only in-frame clones, some missing. Of 50,000 or so clones listed, around 86% are singletons. The sample consisted of peripheral blood. The receptor set was obtained from a man in his 60s with active COVID-19.

This clone was counted a single time. J is TRBJ2-5 and V is TRBV21-1; the table calls TRBD2, which could not be checked here. TRBJ2-7 explains the end of the DNA better; the J call may be wrong. TRBV21-1 has pseudogene status. The CDR3 has 17 residues. CDR3 sequence (DNA): TGTGCCAGCAGCAAAGGGGAGGATCCCGCCCTCCCCTACGAGCAGTACTTC. Translated: CASSKGEDPALPYEQYF.

J is TRBJ2-5 and V is TRBV6-6; unclear D gene. Trimming pared 0 bases from V and 5 bases from J, leaving 13 bases between. The CDR3 has 15 amino acids. Germline V gene lookup returns CDR1 MNHNY and CDR2 SVGAGI (reference sequence). The CDR3 DNA reads TGTGCCAGCAGTTACTCGAGTGTGGTGGTCGAGACCCAGTACTTC. Protein product: CASSYSSVVVETQYF.

The rearrangement links TRBV5-4 to TRBJ2-7; 7 positions match TRBD2. The ends lost 0 bases at V and 3 bases at J; junction bases unmatched: 9. Germline V lookup: CDR1 SGHNT, CDR2 YYREEE (reference sequence). The CDR3 is 16 residues long. DNA of the CDR3: TGTGCCAGCAGCTTGGGGGGAGGCGGGAGTGTCTACGAGCAGTACTTC. Translation: CASSLGGGGSVYEQYF.

This sequence joins TRBV5-5 and TRBJ2-3; D is ambiguous. From germline, CDR1 is SGHKS and CDR2 YYEKEE (reference sequence). This CDR3 contains 15 residues. Trimming removed 2 bases from V and 5 bases from J, with 15 bases in between. The CDR3 region has the DNA TGTGCCAGCAGCTTACCTTTGGGCGTTCTAGATACGCAGTATTTT. As protein: CASSLPLGVLDTQYF.

The rearrangement links TRBV11-3 to TRBJ2-1, with D possibly matching TRBD2 (5 bases). Germline assignment: CDR1 SGHNT and CDR2 YENEEA. Trimming took off 3 bases at V and 1 base at J, with 7 bases between the two ends. This CDR3 spans 14 amino acids. In DNA, the CDR3 is TGTGCCAGCAGCTTGGGCGGGTCCTACAATGAGCAGTTCTTC. As protein: CASSLGGSYNEQFF.